The 15 T cell receptor beta chains presented below share a single source sample, sequenced in a study of blood T cell repertoires in COVID-19. Profiling relied on immunoSEQ multiplex PCR, and the TCRdb table lists in-frame clones only, not all of them. The sample contains 350,000 to 450,000 clones, around 87% of which appear only once. Material: peripheral blood. These receptor sequences come from a woman between 55 and 75 years old with COVID-19, enrolled during active disease.

On this clone: The junction does not match germline at one end; this may be a read error. The V and J genes are TRBV6-5 and TRBJ1-1, with TRBD1 matching over 9 bases. CDR1 is MNHEY, CDR2 SVGAGI, per germline. The CDR3 extends over 12 amino acids. The CDR3 DNA follows: TGTGCCAGCAGGGCCAGCGGGACAGGGAGAGACTTT. This gives the protein CASRASGTGRDF.

The chain combines TRBV5-4 with TRBJ1-1; TRBD1 matches at 10 bases. J gave up 8 bases and V 4 bases, and 11 bases lay outside the gene matches. The CDR3 has 15 residues. Germline lookup yields CDR1 SGHNT and CDR2 YYREEE (reference sequence). CDR3 nucleotide sequence: TGTGCCAGCAGCCTAGGGACAGGGGAGGGTATAGAAGCTTTCTTT. Its protein is CASSLGTGEGIEAFF.

This chain links TRBV19 with TRBJ1-1, with D unclear. Trimming took 5 bases from V and 8 from J, leaving 12 bases between them. The CDR3 runs 12 residues. Germline values: CDR1 LNHDA, CDR2 SQIVND (reference sequence). The CDR3 loop reads CASSPRRPEAFF. CDR3 in DNA: TGTGCCAGTAGTCCGCGGAGGCCGGAAGCTTTCTTT.

This chain uses TRBV28 with TRBJ1-5; D perhaps matches TRBD1 (6 bases). V was trimmed by 1 base and J by 2 bases, leaving 21 bases between them. This CDR3 contains 19 residues. Germline CDR1 and CDR2: MDHEN and SYDVKM. The CDR3 nucleotides are TGTGCCAGCAGTTTATATCGGGGGGTCAGGGGCGGTGGCAATCAGCCCCAGCATTTT. This sequence encodes CASSLYRGVRGGGNQPQHF.

The rearrangement links TRBV5-5 to TRBJ2-5, with D possibly matching TRBD1 (7 bases). This CDR3 has 14 amino acids. CDR1 and CDR2 from the germline V gene are SGHKS and YYEKEE (reference sequence). Trimming stripped 6 bases from V and 4 bases from J, with 16 bases between. CDR3 in amino acids: CASNSGGSGETQYF. The CDR3 bases are TGTGCCAGCAACTCAGGGGGGAGTGGAGAGACCCAGTACTTC.

The chain employs TRBV4-2 and TRBJ1-5, with D maybe TRBD1 (5 bases). This CDR3 region has 16 residues. V was clipped by 0 bases and J by 6 bases, with 15 bases between them. Germline-derived CDR1 and CDR2 are LGHNA and YNFKEQ. The CDR3: CASSQEGRDGGQPQHF. The DNA of the CDR3 is TGTGCCAGCAGCCAAGAAGGGAGGGACGGAGGTCAGCCCCAGCATTTT.

This clone was observed once. The CDR3 loop reads CASRSYQGPGGYTF. CDR3 DNA: TGTGCCAGCAGATCCTATCAGGGGCCGGGTGGCTACACCTTC. V and J are TRBV6-5 and TRBJ1-2, with D possibly matching TRBD1 (6 bases). V lost 6 bases, J lost 7 bases, and 18 bases lay in between. CDR3 size: 14 residues. Germline assignment: CDR1 MNHEY and CDR2 SVGAGI.

The CDR3 here is CASSLGGGTGKNTEAFF. CDR3 nucleotides: TGTGCCAGCAGCTTAGGGGGCGGGACAGGGAAGAACACTGAAGCTTTCTTT. V gene TRBV7-8 combines with J gene TRBJ1-1; 9 bases are shared with TRBD1. CDR1 SGHVS and CDR2 FQNEAQ come from the germline V gene. The CDR3 length is 17 residues. Germline trimming cut 1 base from V and 1 base from J; bases unmatched to any gene: 7. The full variable domain, rest sourced from reference TRBV7-8 and TRBJ1-1, is GAGVSQSPRYKVAKRGQDVALRCDPISGHVSLFWYQQALGQGPEFLTYFQNEAQLDKSGLPSDRFFAERPEGSVSTLKIQRTQQEDSAVYLCASSLGGGTGKNTEAFFGQGTRLTVV.

This clone was detected only once. The rearrangement links TRBV6-5 to TRBJ1-1; 7 bases fit TRBD1. V shed 6 bases, J shed 0 bases, and the junction held 7 bases outside the gene matches. The CDR3 loop spans 15 amino acids. In germline, CDR1 is MNHEY, CDR2 SVGAGI. CDR3 region: CASRGAGTVNTEAFF. The CDR3 coding sequence is TGTGCCAGCAGGGGGGCCGGGACAGTGAACACTGAAGCTTTCTTT.

The J gene is TRBJ1-1, the V gene TRBV6-5; TRBD1 agrees at 10 bases. CDR1 is MNHEY, CDR2 SVGAGI, per germline. V was clipped by 6 bases and J by 8 bases; unmatched bases: 9. CDR3 length: 14 amino acids. DNA of the CDR3: TGTGCCAGCAGCAGACAGACAGGGGGCTTGGAAGCTTTCTTT. It encodes CASSRQTGGLEAFF.

The chain has TRBV27 and TRBJ2-7; a possible D gene is TRBD1 (6 bases). The CDR3 is made up of 13 amino acids. The V end was cut by 6 bases, the J end by 1 base, with 10 bases between. Germline V gene data show CDR1 as MNHEY and CDR2 as SMNVEV (reference sequence). The CDR3 protein is CASRRTASYEQYF. The CDR3 bases are TGTGCCAGCAGACGGACAGCTTCCTACGAGCAGTACTTC.

This clone was detected once. The CDR3 DNA is TGTGCCAGCTCACCACCATTCAAATCCGGGGAGCTGTTTTTT. It yields the protein CASSPPFKSGELFF. The chain recombines TRBV18 with TRBJ2-2; no firm D call. V shed 0 bases and J shed 6 bases, with 8 bases lying between them. CDR3 size: 14 residues. Germline values: CDR1 KGHSH, CDR2 LQKENI.

The rearrangement uses TRBV6-1 and TRBJ2-2; D is perhaps TRBD2 (6 bases). Germline assignment: CDR1 MNHNS and CDR2 SASEGT. This CDR3 has 14 amino acids. Trimming shortened V by 5 bases and J by 3 bases, and 10 bases separated the two germline ends. The CDR3 sequence is CASSPGLHTGELFF. CDR3 nucleotides: TGTGCCAGCAGTCCGGGACTCCACACCGGGGAGCTGTTTTTT.

The rearrangement links TRBV2 to TRBJ2-7; D is unresolved. CDR3 length: 13 residues. Germline CDR1 SNHLY, CDR2 FYNNEI. V was shortened by 8 bases and J by 3 bases, with 14 bases between the two germline ends. The DNA of the CDR3 is TGTGCCAGCGTAGGTGGGCTCTACTACGAGCAGTACTTC. It yields the protein CASVGGLYYEQYF.

In this sample, this clone turned up a few times. The chain links TRBV5-1 to TRBJ2-3; D may be TRBD2 (5 bases). The CDR3 runs 16 residues. V was shortened by 0 bases and J by 2 bases, with 13 bases between the two germline ends. Germline CDR1 is SGHRS and CDR2 is YFSETQ. This CDR3 is CASSLERGPLTDTQYF. DNA of the CDR3: TGCGCCAGCAGCTTGGAGAGAGGGCCTCTCACAGATACGCAGTATTTT.